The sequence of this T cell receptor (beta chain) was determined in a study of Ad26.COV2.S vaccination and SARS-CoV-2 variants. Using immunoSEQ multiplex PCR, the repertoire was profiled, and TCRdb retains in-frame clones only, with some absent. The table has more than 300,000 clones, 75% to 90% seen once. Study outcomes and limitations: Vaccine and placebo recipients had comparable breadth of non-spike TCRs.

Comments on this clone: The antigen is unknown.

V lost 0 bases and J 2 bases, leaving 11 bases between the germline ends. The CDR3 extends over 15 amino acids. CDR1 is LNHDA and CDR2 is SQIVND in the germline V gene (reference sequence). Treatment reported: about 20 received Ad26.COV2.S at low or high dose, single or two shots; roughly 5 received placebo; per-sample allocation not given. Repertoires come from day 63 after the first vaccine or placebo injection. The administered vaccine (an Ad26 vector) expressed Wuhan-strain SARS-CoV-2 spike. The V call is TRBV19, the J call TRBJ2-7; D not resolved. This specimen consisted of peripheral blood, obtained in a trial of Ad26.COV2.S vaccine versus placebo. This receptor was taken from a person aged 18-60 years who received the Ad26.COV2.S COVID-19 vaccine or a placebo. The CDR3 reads CASSIDRVPPYEQYF. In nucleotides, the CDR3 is TGTGCCAGTAGTATAGATCGGGTCCCCCCCTACGAGCAGTACTTC.